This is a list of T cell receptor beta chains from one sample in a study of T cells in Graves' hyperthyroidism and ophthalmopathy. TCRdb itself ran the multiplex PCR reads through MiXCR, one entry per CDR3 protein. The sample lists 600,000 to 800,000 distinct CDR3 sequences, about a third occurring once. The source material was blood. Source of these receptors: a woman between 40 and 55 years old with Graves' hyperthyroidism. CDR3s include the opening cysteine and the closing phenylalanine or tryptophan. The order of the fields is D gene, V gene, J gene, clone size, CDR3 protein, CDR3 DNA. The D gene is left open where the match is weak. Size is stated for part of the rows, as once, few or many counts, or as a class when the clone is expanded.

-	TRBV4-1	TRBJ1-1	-	CASRRQENTEAFF	TGCGCCAGCAGACGCCAGGAGAACACTGAAGCTTTCTTT
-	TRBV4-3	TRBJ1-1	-	CASSQGADPAFF	TGCGCCAGCAGCCAAGGGGCAGACCCAGCTTTCTTT
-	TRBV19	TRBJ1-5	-	CASTPGGLLSNQPQHF	TGTGCCAGTACCCCGGGGGGCCTGCTAAGCAATCAGCCCCAGCATTTT
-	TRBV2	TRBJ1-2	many	CASRWQGANYGYTF	TGTGCCAGCAGGTGGCAGGGAGCTAACTATGGCTACACCTTC
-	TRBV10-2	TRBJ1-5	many	CASTDSNQPQHF	TGTGCCAGCACCGATAGCAATCAGCCCCAGCATTTT
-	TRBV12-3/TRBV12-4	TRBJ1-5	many	CASSLRVGQPQHF	TGTGCCAGCAGTTTAAGGGTTGGGCAGCCCCAGCATTTT
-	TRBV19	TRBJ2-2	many	CASSIGSNTGELFF	TGTGCCAGTAGTATAGGCAGCAACACCGGGGAGCTGTTTTTT
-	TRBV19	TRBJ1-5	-	CASSTPPSQPQHF	TGTGCCAGTAGTACCCCCCCGTCGCAGCCCCAGCATTTT
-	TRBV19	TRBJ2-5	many	CASRGRAETQYF	TGTGCCAGTAGGGGGCGGGCAGAGACCCAGTACTTC
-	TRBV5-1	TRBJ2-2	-	CASSWGALNTGELFF	TGTGCCAGCAGCTGGGGGGCTCTGAACACCGGGGAGCTGTTTTTT
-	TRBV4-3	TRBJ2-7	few	CASSQDGGSSYEQYF	TGCGCCAGCAGCCAAGATGGAGGGAGCTCCTACGAGCAGTACTTC
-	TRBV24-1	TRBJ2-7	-	CATSEVGTYEQYF	TGTGCCACCAGTGAGGTGGGGACCTACGAGCAGTACTTC
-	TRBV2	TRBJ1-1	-	CASKTGQRDTEAFF	TGTGCCAGCAAAACAGGGCAGCGGGACACTGAAGCTTTCTTT
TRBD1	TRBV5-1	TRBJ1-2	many	CASSPSGTGDGYTF	TGCGCCAGCAGCCCGTCCGGGACAGGGGATGGCTACACCTTC
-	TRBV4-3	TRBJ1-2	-	CASSLRGDSLAPNYGYTF	TGCGCCAGCAGCCTGAGAGGCGACAGCCTGGCTCCTAACTATGGCTACACCTTC
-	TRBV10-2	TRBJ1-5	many	CASSESRDQPQHF	TGCGCCAGCAGTGAGTCCCGAGATCAGCCCCAGCATTTT
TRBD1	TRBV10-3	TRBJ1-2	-	CAISLQGAGYGYTF	TGTGCCATCAGTCTACAGGGGGCTGGGTATGGCTACACCTTC
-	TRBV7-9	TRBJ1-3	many	CAGTGESGNTIYF	TGTGCCGGCACAGGAGAGTCTGGAAACACCATATATTTT
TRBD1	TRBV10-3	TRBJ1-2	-	CASCRDRDGGYTF	TGTGCCAGCTGCCGGGACAGGGATGGCGGCTACACCTTC
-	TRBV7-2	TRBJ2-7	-	CASSPGVAYEQHF	TGTGCCAGCAGTCCAGGGGTGGCCTACGAGCAGCACTTC
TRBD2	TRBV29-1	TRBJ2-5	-	CSVWVGAGGQETQYF	TGCAGCGTCTGGGTTGGAGCGGGGGGCCAAGAGACCCAGTACTTC
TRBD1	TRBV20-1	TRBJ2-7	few	CSAEGTGPREQYF	TGCAGTGCCGAAGGGACAGGCCCCCGAGAGCAGTACTTC
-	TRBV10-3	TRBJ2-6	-	CASRIKTGVFSGANVLTF	TGTGCCAGCCGAATCAAGACAGGAGTATTTTCTGGGGCCAACGTCCTGACTTTC
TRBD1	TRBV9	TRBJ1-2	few	CASSRTGGWNYGYTF	TGTGCCAGCAGCCGGACAGGGGGGTGGAACTATGGCTACACCTTC
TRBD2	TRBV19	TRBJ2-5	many	CASSTTVSSGRRETQYF	TGTGCCAGTAGTACGACCGTCTCTAGCGGGAGGCGAGAGACCCAGTACTTC
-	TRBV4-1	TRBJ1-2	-	CASSQDLGAGWRGYTF	TGCGCCAGCAGCCAAGATCTTGGGGCAGGGTGGCGGGGCTACACCTTC
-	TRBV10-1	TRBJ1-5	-	CASSTGTLDQPQHF	TGCGCCAGCAGTACCGGGACGTTGGATCAGCCCCAGCATTTT
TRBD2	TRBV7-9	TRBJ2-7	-	CASSQEALAGLYEQHF	TGCGCCAGCAGCCAAGAGGCGCTAGCGGGGCTTTACGAGCAGCACTTC
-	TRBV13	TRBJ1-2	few	CASSFNGPANYGYTF	TGTGCCAGCAGCTTTAATGGGCCAGCTAACTATGGCTACACCTTC
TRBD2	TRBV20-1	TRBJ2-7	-	CSARSSIGGGAGEQYF	TGCAGTGCTAGATCCTCGATCGGCGGGGGGGCCGGCGAGCAGTACTTC
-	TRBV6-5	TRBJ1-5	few	CASSYSVPGQLNQPQHF	TGTGCCAGCAGTTACTCGGTCCCAGGACAGCTCAATCAGCCCCAGCATTTT
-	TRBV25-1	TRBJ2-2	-	CASKQGTGELFF	TGTGCCAGCAAACAGGGCACCGGGGAGCTGTTTTTT
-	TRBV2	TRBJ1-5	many	CASSEPGSLNQPQHF	TGTGCCAGCAGTGAACCTGGATCCCTCAATCAGCCCCAGCATTTT
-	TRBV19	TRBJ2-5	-	CASTDSPWNQPQYF	TGTGCCAGTACAGACAGCCCGTGGAATCAGCCCCAGTACTTC
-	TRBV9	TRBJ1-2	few	CASSVRIGTGNNYGYTF	TGTGCCAGCAGCGTTCGAATTGGGACGGGAAATAACTATGGCTACACCTTC
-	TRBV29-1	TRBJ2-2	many	CSANSNTGELFF	TGCAGCGCCAACTCGAACACCGGGGAGCTGTTTTTT
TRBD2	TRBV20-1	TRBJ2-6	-	CSGLAGAGANVLTF	TGCAGTGGACTAGCGGGGGCTGGGGCCAACGTCCTGACTTTC
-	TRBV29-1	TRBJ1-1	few	CSVVTVNTEAFF	TGCAGCGTTGTGACGGTAAACACTGAAGCTTTCTTT
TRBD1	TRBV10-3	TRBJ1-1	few	CAISPRTGGTEAFF	TGTGCCATCAGTCCCAGGACAGGGGGGACTGAAGCTTTCTTT
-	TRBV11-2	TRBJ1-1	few	CASSPPGRENTEAFF	TGTGCCAGCAGCCCTCCCGGACGGGAGAACACTGAAGCTTTCTTT
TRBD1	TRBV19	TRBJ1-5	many	CASSTDRFGQPQHF	TGTGCCAGTAGTACGGACAGGTTTGGACAGCCCCAGCATTTT
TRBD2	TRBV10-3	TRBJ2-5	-	CAITAQRSGGETQYF	TGTGCCATCACGGCCCAGCGCAGCGGGGGGGAGACCCAGTACTTC
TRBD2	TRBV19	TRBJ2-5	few	CASRSNSGIRETQYF	TGTGCCAGTAGGTCTAATAGCGGGATTCGAGAGACCCAGTACTTC
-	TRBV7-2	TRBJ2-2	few	CASSLAGGTGGELFF	TGTGCCAGCAGCTTAGCGGGGGGTACTGGCGGGGAGCTGTTTTTT
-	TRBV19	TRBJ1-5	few	CASSRGRNNRPQHF	TGTGCCAGTAGTAGGGGGCGGAACAATCGGCCCCAGCATTTT
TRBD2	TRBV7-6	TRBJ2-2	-	CASSPLAGRNTGELFF	TGTGCCAGCAGCCCACTAGCGGGGAGGAACACCGGGGAGCTGTTTTTT
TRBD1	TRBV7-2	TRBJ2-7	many	CASSQQGTTYEQYF	TGTGCCAGCAGCCAACAGGGGACAACCTACGAGCAGTACTTC
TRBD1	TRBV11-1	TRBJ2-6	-	CASSLAATGAGANVLTF	TGTGCCAGCAGCTTAGCCGCGACAGGGGCTGGGGCCAACGTCCTGACTTTC
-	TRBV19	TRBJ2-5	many	CASSTRLDQTQYF	TGTGCCAGTAGTACACGACTAGATCAGACCCAGTACTTC
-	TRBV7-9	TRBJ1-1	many	CASSAQVEVNTEAFF	TGTGCCAGCAGCGCACAGGTTGAGGTGAACACTGAAGCTTTCTTT
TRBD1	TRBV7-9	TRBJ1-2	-	CASSLQGGRGCGYTF	TGTGCCAGCAGCCTACAGGGGGGCAGGGGCTGTGGCTACACCTTC
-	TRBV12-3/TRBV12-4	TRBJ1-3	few	CASRTSGGGNTIYF	TGTGCCAGCAGAACATCAGGTGGTGGAAACACCATATATTTT
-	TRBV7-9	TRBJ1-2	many	CASEEDYGYTF	TGTGCCAGCGAGGAGGACTATGGCTACACCTTC
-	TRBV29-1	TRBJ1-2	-	CSVARGGNSYGYTF	TGCAGCGTTGCGCGGGGCGGTAACTCCTATGGCTACACCTTC
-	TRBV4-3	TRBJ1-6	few	CASSRTRGEASPLHF	TGCGCCAGCAGCCGAACCAGGGGAGAAGCTTCACCCCTCCACTTT
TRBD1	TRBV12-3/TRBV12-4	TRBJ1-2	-	CASSSDRGGDNYGYTF	TGTGCCAGCAGTTCCGACAGGGGGGGGGATAACTATGGCTACACCTTC